The 28 T cell receptor beta chains listed next were all sequenced from one sample in a study of radiotherapy plus CTLA-4 blockade in lung cancer. Sequencing used immunoSEQ multiplex PCR; TCRdb keeps in-frame clones, though not all of them. This table has 60,000 to 70,000 clones, roughly 85% appearing once. The sequencing here drew on peripheral blood, taken from a patient treated with radiotherapy plus ipilimumab. Source of these receptors: a human donor with non-small cell lung cancer who had a complete response to radiotherapy plus ipilimumab.

This clone was counted once. The V and J genes are TRBV11-3 and TRBJ2-2; the D is unclear. The CDR3 has 13 residues. The germline V gene has CDR1 SGHNT and CDR2 YENEEA. V shed 6 bases and J shed 4 bases, with 9 bases lying between them. CDR3 DNA: TGTGCCAGCAGGCCCGACTTCACCGGGGAGCTGTTTTTT. Translated, it gives CASRPDFTGELFF. Using reference TRBV11-3 and TRBJ2-2 for the parts outside the CDR3, the full variable domain is EAGVVQSPRYKIIEKKQPVAFWCNPISGHNTLYWYLQNLGQGPELLIRYENEEAVDDSQLPKDRFSAERLKGVDSTLKIQPAELGDSAVYLCASRPDFTGELFFGEGSRLTVL.

This chain links TRBV11-3 with TRBJ1-1; D is unresolved. CDR1 and CDR2 (germline): SGHNT, YENEEA. V was pared by 3 bases and J by 5 bases, with 10 bases between. The CDR3 runs to 13 residues. CDR3 DNA: TGTGCCAGCAGCTTCGGATATGGAACTGAAGCTTTCTTT. Translating gives CASSFGYGTEAFF.

CDR3: CASSSTPGQLNTEAFF. DNA for the CDR3: TGTGCCAGCAGTTCAACCCCAGGGCAGTTGAACACTGAAGCTTTCTTT. The rearrangement links TRBV25-1 to TRBJ1-1; D is perhaps TRBD1 (5 bases). This CDR3 is 16 amino acids long. The V and J ends lost 5 bases and 0 bases respectively, with 16 bases between them. Germline values: CDR1 MGHDK, CDR2 SYGVNS.

This clone was recorded once. The CDR3 sequence: CASSESGAAGWGEQYF. Written as DNA, the CDR3 is TGTGCCAGCAGCGAGAGCGGGGCCGCCGGCTGGGGGGAGCAGTACTTC. The chain joins TRBV7-2 to TRBJ2-7, with 7 nucleotides matching TRBD2. The V segment lost 5 bases and the J segment 7 bases; nucleotides outside the gene matches: 17. Per the germline V gene, CDR1 is SGHTA and CDR2 is FQGNSA. The CDR3 consists of 16 residues. The complete variable domain, with remaining parts taken from reference TRBV7-2 and TRBJ2-7, reads GAGVSQSPSNKVTEKGKDVELRCDPISGHTALYWYRQSLGQGLEFLIYFQGNSAPDKSGLPSDRFSAERTGGSVSTLTIQRTQQEDSAVYLCASSESGAAGWGEQYFGPGTRLTVT.

The chain employs TRBV9 and TRBJ1-2, with 9 bases fitting TRBD1. Germline lookup yields CDR1 SGDLS and CDR2 YYNGEE. The V segment lost 3 bases and the J segment 8 bases; nucleotides outside the gene matches: 8. The CDR3 consists of 14 residues. The CDR3 loop is CASSGPGTGLGYTF. In nucleotides, the CDR3 is TGTGCCAGCAGCGGTCCCGGGACAGGGTTAGGCTACACCTTC.

The CDR3 sequence: CAWSEQGRQPQHF. DNA of the CDR3: TGTGCCTGGAGCGAACAGGGGCGTCAGCCCCAGCATTTT. The chain couples TRBV30 to TRBJ1-5; TRBD1 agrees at 7 bases. Germline CDR1 GTSNPN, CDR2 SVGIG (reference sequence). The CDR3 is made up of 13 amino acids. V dropped 3 bases and J dropped 6; count of bases not matched to a gene: 5. Using reference TRBV30 and TRBJ1-5 for the parts outside the CDR3, the full variable domain is SQTIHQWPATLVQPVGSPLSLECTVEGTSNPNLYWYRQAAGRGLQLLFYSVGIGQISSEVPQNLSASRPQDRQFILSSKKLLLSDSGFYLCAWSEQGRQPQHFGDGTRLSIL.

The genes are TRBV11-2 and TRBJ2-5; 9 bases agree with TRBD1. Per the germline V gene, CDR1 is SGHAT and CDR2 is FQNNGV. With V trimmed by 3 bases and J by 3 bases, 5 bases remained unmatched. The CDR3 loop spans 15 amino acids. CDR3 sequence: CASSLGTGSEETQYF. Written as DNA, the CDR3 is TGTGCCAGCAGCTTGGGGACAGGGTCGGAAGAGACCCAGTACTTC.

This clone appeared once. V gene TRBV4-1 combines with J gene TRBJ2-6; 8 bases agree with TRBD2. CDR3 size: 19 residues. Germline loops: CDR1 MGHRA, CDR2 YSYEKL. V lost 0 bases and J lost 0; bases outside the gene matches: 7. In DNA form, the CDR3 reads TGCGCCAGCAGCCAAGATCGGTCGGGGGGGGGCTCTGGGGCCAACGTCCTGACTTTC. Protein sequence: CASSQDRSGGGSGANVLTF.

The rearrangement joins TRBV29-1 to TRBJ2-1, with D perhaps matching TRBD2 (6 bases). The CDR3 loop spans 15 amino acids. The V end was cut by 6 bases, the J end by 7 bases, with 22 bases between. Germline loops: CDR1 SQVTM, CDR2 ANQGSEA. In nucleotides, the CDR3 is TGCAGCGTGCCCAGTGGGCCGGGAGCAGGGAATGAGCAGTTCTTC. This codes for CSVPSGPGAGNEQFF.

This chain uses TRBV7-9 with TRBJ1-1; 9 bases map to TRBD1. The length of the CDR3 is 14 residues. Losses at the gene ends were 5 bases for V and 7 bases for J; bases not matched to a gene: 8. Germline CDR1 reads SEHNR; CDR2 reads FQNEAQ (reference sequence). The CDR3 protein is CASSANRGQHEAFF. The CDR3 DNA reads as TGTGCCAGCAGCGCAAACAGGGGGCAACATGAAGCTTTCTTT.

The chain employs TRBV7-9 and TRBJ1-3; unclear D gene. The germline V gene encodes CDR1 SEHNR and CDR2 FQNEAQ (reference sequence). CDR3 length: 15 residues. Deletions cut 4 bases from V and 0 bases from J, with 10 bases between. CDR3 in DNA: TGTGCCAGCAGCTCGTACGGAAACTCTGGAAACACCATATATTTT. Encoded protein: CASSSYGNSGNTIYF.

The rearrangement joins TRBV18 to TRBJ1-1; maybe TRBD1 (6 bases). The germline V and J ends were trimmed by 6 bases and 0 bases, with 11 bases remaining between them. This CDR3 is 14 amino acids long. CDR1 is KGHSH, CDR2 LQKENI, per germline. The CDR3 loop is CASSQGSMNTEAFF. CDR3 sequence (DNA): TGTGCCAGCTCCCAGGGGAGCATGAACACTGAAGCTTTCTTT.

There are a few counts of this clone. The rearrangement uses TRBV21-1 and TRBJ2-2; TRBD1, the table's D call, was not compared with the DNA. TRBV21-1 is a recognized pseudogene. The CDR3 is 16 amino acids. As DNA, the CDR3 is TGTGCCAGCAGCAAAGCGGTACATATGAACACCGGGGAGCTGTTTTTT. Translated, it gives CASSKAVHMNTGELFF.

The chain employs TRBV11-2 and TRBJ1-2; D is ambiguous. Germline CDR1 reads SGHAT; CDR2 reads FQNNGV. Deletions cut 6 bases from V and 4 bases from J, with 9 bases between. This CDR3 comprises 12 residues. The CDR3 sequence is CASRVGRYGYTF. The CDR3 DNA reads TGTGCCAGCAGGGTTGGGCGCTATGGCTACACCTTC.

This clone was seen just once. This chain joins TRBV10-1 and TRBJ1-1, with D unclear. Germline CDR1 WNHNN, CDR2 SYGVQD (reference sequence). V was clipped by 1 base and J by 0 bases, with 3 bases between them. The CDR3 runs 13 residues. For the CDR3, the DNA is TGCGCCAGCAGTGAGTTTGTGAACACTGAAGCTTTCTTT. It translates to CASSEFVNTEAFF.

This clone was seen a handful of times. The chain carries TRBV18 and TRBJ1-1; D is perhaps TRBD1 (5 bases). The V gene's germline CDR1 is KGHSH and CDR2 LQKENI. The CDR3 spans 13 residues. Trimming shortened V by 4 bases and J by 7 bases, and 13 bases separated the two germline ends. The chain's CDR3 is CASSQGRGVEAFF. The CDR3 region has the DNA TGTGCCAGCTCACAGGGAAGGGGTGTTGAAGCTTTCTTT.

V and J are TRBV4-1 and TRBJ1-1; a weak D match, TRBD1 (6 bases). The CDR3 is 16 amino acids. CDR1 is MGHRA and CDR2 is YSYEKL in the germline V gene. V lost 2 bases and J 11 bases, leaving 24 bases between the germline ends. CDR3 sequence: CASSQSVTRGVSDAFF. The CDR3 DNA follows: TGCGCCAGCAGCCAAAGTGTCACCAGGGGAGTGTCCGATGCTTTCTTT.

The gene calls are TRBV4-3 and TRBJ2-3, with 7 bases lining up with TRBD1. Germline-derived CDR1 and CDR2 are LGHNA and YSLEER. V was clipped by 0 bases and J by 4 bases; unmatched bases: 7. CDR3 size: 16 residues. The CDR3 nucleotides are TGCGCCAGCAGCCAAGATTGGAGACAGGGCTCAGATACGCAGTATTTT. Amino acid sequence: CASSQDWRQGSDTQYF.

The V gene is TRBV5-1, the J gene TRBJ1-4; TRBD1 matches 10 bases. Losses at the gene ends were 0 bases for V and 7 bases for J; bases not matched to a gene: 6. This CDR3 has 16 residues. CDR1 is SGHRS and CDR2 is YFSETQ in the germline V gene. CDR3 loop: CASSLGGQGSGEKLFF. CDR3 DNA sequence: TGCGCCAGCAGCTTGGGGGGACAGGGGAGCGGTGAAAAACTGTTTTTT.

This clone has more than one count but fewer than ten. V is TRBV9 and J is TRBJ2-3; 8 bases are shared with TRBD2. CDR3 length: 13 amino acids. With V trimmed by 2 bases and J by 4 bases, 0 bases remained unmatched. Germline V gene sequence: CDR1 SGDLS, CDR2 YYNGEE. CDR3 sequence (DNA): TGTGCCAGCAGCGTGGGACTAGCAGATACGCAGTATTTT. As protein: CASSVGLADTQYF.

The V gene is TRBV18, the J gene TRBJ2-2, with a possible D match to TRBD2 (6 bases). The germline V gene has CDR1 KGHSH and CDR2 LQKENI. V lost 1 base, J lost 7 bases, and 10 bases lay in between. The CDR3 spans 14 residues. This CDR3 reads CASSPRLDGGELFF. CDR3 in DNA: TGTGCCAGCTCACCACGACTAGACGGCGGGGAGCTGTTTTTT.

V gene TRBV5-5 combines with J gene TRBJ2-7; TRBD1 agrees at 7 bases. The CDR3 is made up of 15 amino acids. The germline V gene encodes CDR1 SGHKS and CDR2 YYEKEE (reference sequence). V dropped 2 bases and J dropped 4; count of bases not matched to a gene: 9. This chain's CDR3 is CASSFYDRVDYEQYV. CDR3 nucleotides: TGTGCCAGCAGCTTCTACGACAGGGTGGATTACGAGCAGTACGTC.

The rearrangement joins TRBV27 to TRBJ2-1; 10 nucleotides agree with TRBD2. The CDR3 totals 17 residues. The germline CDR1 and CDR2 sequences are MNHEY and SMNVEV (reference sequence). The trim removed 5 bases at V and 7 bases at J, leaving 14 bases unmatched. The CDR3 DNA follows: TGTGCCAGCAGTCTTCCTAGCGGGGGCTCTGTACGGAATGAGCAGTTCTTC. Its translation is CASSLPSGGSVRNEQFF.

The chain is built from TRBV6-6 and TRBJ1-4, with TRBD1 matching over 7 bases. The CDR3 loop spans 16 amino acids. The V gene end was trimmed by 0 bases and the J gene end by 4 bases; junction bases not matched to a gene: 5. From germline, CDR1 is MNHNY and CDR2 SVGAGI (reference sequence). The CDR3 loop reads CASSYSPGTVNEKLFF. Written as DNA, the CDR3 is TGTGCCAGCAGTTACTCGCCCGGGACAGTTAATGAAAAACTGTTTTTT.

The rearrangement links TRBV2 to TRBJ2-1, with 9 bases matching TRBD1. CDR1 is SNHLY and CDR2 is FYNNEI in the germline V gene. The V segment lost 3 bases and the J segment 12 bases; nucleotides outside the gene matches: 12. The CDR3 sequence is 15 residues long. The chain's CDR3 is CASSDYGTGWSLQFF. CDR3 DNA sequence: TGTGCCAGCAGTGACTATGGGACAGGGTGGTCATTGCAGTTCTTC. Based on the CDR3 plus reference TRBV2 and TRBJ2-1, the full variable domain is EPEVTQTPSHQVTQMGQEVILRCVPISNHLYFYWYRQILGQKVEFLVSFYNNEISEKSEIFDDQFSVERPDGSNFTLKIRSTKLEDSAMYFCASSDYGTGWSLQFFGPGTRLTVL.

As concerns this clone: Additional DNA sequences in this sample encode the identical CDR3. The CDR3 DNA is TGTGCCAGCAGTGGACGACAAAACACTGAAGCTTTCTTT. This encodes CASSGRQNTEAFF. The V gene is TRBV2, the J gene TRBJ1-1; D is unclear. The CDR3 is 13 residues long. Trimming took off 4 bases at V and 2 bases at J, with 8 bases between the two ends. Per germline, CDR1 SNHLY and CDR2 FYNNEI.

This clone has ten or more counts. DNA of the CDR3: TGTGCCAGCAACCCGGTACAGGGGACTGGCTACACCTTC. Its protein is CASNPVQGTGYTF. The rearrangement uses TRBV6-1 and TRBJ1-2, with 7 bases fitting TRBD1. Losses at the gene ends were 7 bases for V and 7 bases for J; bases not matched to a gene: 9. CDR1 MNHNS and CDR2 SASEGT come from the germline V gene. The CDR3 consists of 13 residues.

The V gene is TRBV5-8, the J gene TRBJ1-2; D is unclear. V was cut by 3 bases and J by 3 bases, with 6 bases left in between. The CDR3 loop spans 12 amino acids. Germline assignment: CDR1 SGHTS and CDR2 YDEGEE. The CDR3 DNA follows: TGTGCCAGCAGCTCAGTCCACTATGGCTACACCTTC. Its protein product is CASSSVHYGYTF.